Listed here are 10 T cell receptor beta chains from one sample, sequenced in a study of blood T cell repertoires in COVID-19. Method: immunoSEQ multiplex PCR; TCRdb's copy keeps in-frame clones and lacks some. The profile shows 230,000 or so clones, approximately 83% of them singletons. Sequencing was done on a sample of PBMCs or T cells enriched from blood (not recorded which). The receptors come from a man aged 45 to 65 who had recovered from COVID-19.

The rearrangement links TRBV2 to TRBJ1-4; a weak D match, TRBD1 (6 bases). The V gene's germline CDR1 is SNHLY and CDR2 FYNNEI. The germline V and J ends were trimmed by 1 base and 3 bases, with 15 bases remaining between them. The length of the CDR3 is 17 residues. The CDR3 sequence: CASSEEGGLGANEKLFF. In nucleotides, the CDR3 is TGTGCCAGCAGTGAAGAGGGGGGGCTGGGCGCTAATGAAAAACTGTTTTTT.

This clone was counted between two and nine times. The CDR3 protein is CAWRYRVGTGELFF. DNA of the CDR3: TGTGCCTGGAGGTACAGGGTCGGGACCGGGGAGCTGTTTTTT. The chain uses TRBV30 and TRBJ2-2; D may be TRBD1 (6 bases). V shed 3 bases and J shed 5 bases, with 13 bases lying between them. Germline CDR1 is GTSNPN and CDR2 is SVGIG (reference sequence). CDR3 length: 14 residues. Looking up the rest from reference TRBV30 and TRBJ2-2 gives the full variable domain: SQTIHQWPATLVQPVGSPLSLECTVEGTSNPNLYWYRQAAGRGLQLLFYSVGIGQISSEVPQNLSASRPQDRQFILSSKKLLLSDSGFYLCAWRYRVGTGELFFGEGSRLTVL.

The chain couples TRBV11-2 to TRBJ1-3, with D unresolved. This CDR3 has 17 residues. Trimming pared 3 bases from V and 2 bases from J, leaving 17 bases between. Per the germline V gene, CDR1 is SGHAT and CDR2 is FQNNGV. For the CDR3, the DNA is TGTGCCAGCAGCTTTTCTGCCGGAGGGATCGCTGGAAACACCATATATTTT. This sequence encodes CASSFSAGGIAGNTIYF.

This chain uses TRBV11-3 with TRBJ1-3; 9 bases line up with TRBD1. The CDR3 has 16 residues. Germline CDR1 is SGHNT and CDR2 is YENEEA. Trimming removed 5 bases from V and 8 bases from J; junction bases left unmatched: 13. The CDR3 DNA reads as TGTGCCAGCAGCCCACAACTTGGGACAGGGACACACACCATATATTTT. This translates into CASSPQLGTGTHTIYF.

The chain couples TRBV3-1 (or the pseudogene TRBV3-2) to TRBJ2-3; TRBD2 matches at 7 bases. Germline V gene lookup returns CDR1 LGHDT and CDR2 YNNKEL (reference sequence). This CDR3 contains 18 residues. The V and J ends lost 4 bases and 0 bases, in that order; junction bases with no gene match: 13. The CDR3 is CASSPRPSGDASTDTQYF. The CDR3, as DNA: TGTGCCAGCAGCCCCCGGCCTAGCGGAGACGCTAGCACAGATACGCAGTATTTT.

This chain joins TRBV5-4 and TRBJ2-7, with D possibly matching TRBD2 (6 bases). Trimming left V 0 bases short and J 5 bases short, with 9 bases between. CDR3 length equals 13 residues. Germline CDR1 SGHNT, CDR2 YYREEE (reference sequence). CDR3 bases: TGTGCCAGCAGCTTGGGACTAGTGGACGAGCAGTACTTC. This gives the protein CASSLGLVDEQYF.

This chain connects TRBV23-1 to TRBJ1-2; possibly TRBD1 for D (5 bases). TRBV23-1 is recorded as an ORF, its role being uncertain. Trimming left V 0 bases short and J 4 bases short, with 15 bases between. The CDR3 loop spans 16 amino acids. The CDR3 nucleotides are TGCGCCAGCAGTCAATCGGGGCCAGGGAATGGCTATGGCTACACCTTC. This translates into CASSQSGPGNGYGYTF.

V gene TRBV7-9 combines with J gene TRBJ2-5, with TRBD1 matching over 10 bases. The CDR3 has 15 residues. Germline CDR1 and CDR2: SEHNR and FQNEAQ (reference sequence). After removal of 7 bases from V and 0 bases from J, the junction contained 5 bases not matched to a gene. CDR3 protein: CASNPGTGDQETQYF. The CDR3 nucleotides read TGTGCCAGCAACCCCGGGACAGGGGACCAAGAGACCCAGTACTTC.

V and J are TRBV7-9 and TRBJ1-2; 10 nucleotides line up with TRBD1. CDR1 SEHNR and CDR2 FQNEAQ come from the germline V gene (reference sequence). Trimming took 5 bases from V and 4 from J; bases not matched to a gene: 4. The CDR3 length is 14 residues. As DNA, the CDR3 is TGTGCCAGCAGCGGGACAGGGGATACCTATGGCTACACCTTC. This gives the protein CASSGTGDTYGYTF.

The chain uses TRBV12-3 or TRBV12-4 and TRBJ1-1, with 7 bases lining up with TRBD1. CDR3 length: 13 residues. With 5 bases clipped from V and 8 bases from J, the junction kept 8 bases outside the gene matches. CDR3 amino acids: CASSTWTGSEAFF. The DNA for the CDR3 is TGTGCCAGCAGTACATGGACAGGCTCCGAAGCTTTCTTT.